The source of this T cell receptor beta chain is a study of T cell repertoires in cytomegalovirus infection. Whole-study context: Based on public TCR beta signatures, there were indications of CMV infection and of a matching HLA type.

There are a few counts of this clonotype. Its cognate antigen is unknown. MiXCR was run by TCRdb on the reads, yielding one entry per CDR3 protein. This table has fewer than 850,000 distinct CDR3 sequences, 25% to 30% appearing once. This CDR3 has 15 residues. CDR1 and CDR2 from the germline V gene are LNHDA and SQIVND (reference sequence). The V end lost 4 bases, the J end lost 0 bases, and 10 bases lay between the germline ends. V is TRBV19 and J is TRBJ2-1, with D unresolved. The sequences come from cultured CD8+ T cells from PBMCs, collected from culture after CMV antigen stimulation. The sequence came from a human donor in good health (CMV status not recorded). Some clones in this sample may be carry-over from other donors' samples. The CDR3 sequence is CASSTLVGSYNEQFF. The CDR3 nucleotides read TGTGCCAGTAGTACCCTCGTAGGCTCCTACAATGAGCAGTTCTTC.